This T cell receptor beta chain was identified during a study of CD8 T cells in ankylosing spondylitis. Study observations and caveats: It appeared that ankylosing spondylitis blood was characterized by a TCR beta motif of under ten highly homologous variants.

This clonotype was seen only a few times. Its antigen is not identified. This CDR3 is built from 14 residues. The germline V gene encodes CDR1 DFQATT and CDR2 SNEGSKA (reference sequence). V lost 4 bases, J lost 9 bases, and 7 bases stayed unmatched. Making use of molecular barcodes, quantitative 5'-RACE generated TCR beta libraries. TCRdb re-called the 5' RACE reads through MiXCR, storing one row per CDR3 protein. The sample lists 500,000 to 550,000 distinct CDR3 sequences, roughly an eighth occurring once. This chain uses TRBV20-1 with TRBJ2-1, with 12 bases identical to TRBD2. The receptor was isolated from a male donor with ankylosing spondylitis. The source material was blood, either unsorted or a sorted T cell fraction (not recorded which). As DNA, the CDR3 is TGCAGTGCTACACCGGGACTAGCGGGCCTTGAGCAGTTCTTC. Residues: CSATPGLAGLEQFF.